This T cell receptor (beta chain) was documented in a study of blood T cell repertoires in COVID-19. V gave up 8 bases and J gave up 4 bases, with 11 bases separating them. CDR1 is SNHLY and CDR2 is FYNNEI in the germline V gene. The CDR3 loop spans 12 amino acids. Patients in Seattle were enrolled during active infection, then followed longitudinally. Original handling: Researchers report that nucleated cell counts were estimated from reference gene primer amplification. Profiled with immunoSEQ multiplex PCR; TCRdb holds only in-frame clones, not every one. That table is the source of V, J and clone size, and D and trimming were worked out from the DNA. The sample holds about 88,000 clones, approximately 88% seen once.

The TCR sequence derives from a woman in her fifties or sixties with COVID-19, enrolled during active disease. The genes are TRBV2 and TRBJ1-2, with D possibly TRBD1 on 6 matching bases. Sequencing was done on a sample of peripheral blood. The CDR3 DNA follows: TGTGCCAGCCAAGAGACAGGCTATGGCTACACCTTC. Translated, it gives CASQETGYGYTF. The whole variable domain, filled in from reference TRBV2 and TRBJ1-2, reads EPEVTQTPSHQVTQMGQEVILRCVPISNHLYFYWYRQILGQKVEFLVSFYNNEISEKSEIFDDQFSVERPDGSNFTLKIRSTKLEDSAMYFCASQETGYGYTFGSGTRLTVV.